Listed below are T cell receptor beta chains from one sample, sequenced in a study of blood T cell repertoires in COVID-19. Here immunoSEQ multiplex PCR was the method, and the copy in TCRdb shows in-frame clones only, minus some. The data show over 200,000 clones, roughly 86% seen once. What was sequenced was peripheral blood. The receptors were sampled from a woman in her 50s with acute or convalescent COVID-19. Each CDR3 is given with its conserved first and last residue.

V gene,CDR3 length,J gene,CDR3 protein
TRBV5-1,12,TRBJ2-3,CASKTGKDTQYF
TRBV10-3,16,TRBJ2-3,CAISESDRGSTDTQYF
TRBV9,16,TRBJ2-1,CASSVTGTGTLDEQFF
TRBV3-1/TRBV3-2,13,TRBJ2-7,CASSQVRGDRAEF
TRBV18,14,TRBJ1-2,CASSPRTDLYGYTF
TRBV4-3,14,TRBJ2-7,CASSQRTDFYEQYF
TRBV2,15,TRBJ2-2,CASSAFGGSSGELFF
TRBV5-3,14,TRBJ2-7,CARSFCGSRYEQYF
TRBV7-9,15,TRBJ1-1,CASSLGQWGNTEAFF
TRBV5-1,16,TRBJ1-2,CASSSPGGAVRAGYTF
TRBV5-4,16,TRBJ2-7,CASSLGSGRPSYEQYF
TRBV7-9,18,TRBJ2-6,CASSSGGQVDSGANVLTF
TRBV2,16,TRBJ2-1,CASSEGSGRARNEQFF
TRBV7-9,15,TRBJ1-3,CASREIQGSGDTIYF
TRBV7-2,13,TRBJ2-7,CASSLYLAGEQYF
TRBV4-1,12,TRBJ1-2,CASSQDFYGYTF
TRBV18,15,TRBJ2-7,CASSSGAGGSGEQYF
TRBV7-2,14,TRBJ2-1,CASSPGLNYNEQFF
TRBV7-9,13,TRBJ2-7,CASSQTAVVEQYF
TRBV18,17,TRBJ2-5,CASSPGTSGRAPETQYF
TRBV5-6,14,TRBJ2-1,CASSLAGLAGEQFF
TRBV5-1,14,TRBJ1-1,CASELDRGLTEAFF